This entry is about one T cell receptor beta chain. Genomic DNA constituted the template upon which TCR beta VDJ and CDR3 profiling was performed. TCRdb used MiXCR to reprocess the reads, holding one entry per CDR3 protein. The sample yields about 180,000 distinct CDR3 sequences, about half seen once. The sample originates from a study of CD8+CD57+ T cells in acquired aplastic anemia. About the research overall: Read counts for CD4+ cells (from healthy donors) averaged roughly 10 million.

The V and J ends lost 3 bases and 2 bases respectively, with 13 bases between them. This CDR3 is built from 14 residues. Germline lookup yields CDR1 DFQATT and CDR2 SNEGSKA (reference sequence). Sequences were obtained from sorted CD4+, CD8+, or CD8+CD57+ T cells (not recorded which) from PBMCs. The clonotype comes from a human donor in good health. The chain carries TRBV20-1 and TRBJ1-2, with TRBD1 as a possible D gene (6 bases). This chain's CDR3 is CSASPSQGNYGYTF. Written as DNA, the CDR3 is TGCAGTGCTAGTCCATCCCAGGGGAACTATGGCTACACCTTC.